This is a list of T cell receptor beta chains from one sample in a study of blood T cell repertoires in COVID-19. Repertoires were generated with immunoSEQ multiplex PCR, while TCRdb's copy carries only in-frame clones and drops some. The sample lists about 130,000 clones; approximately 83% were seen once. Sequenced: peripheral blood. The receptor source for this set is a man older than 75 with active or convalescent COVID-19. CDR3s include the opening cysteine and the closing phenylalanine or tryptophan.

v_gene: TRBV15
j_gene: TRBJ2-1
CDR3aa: CATSSRDLIIYNEQFF

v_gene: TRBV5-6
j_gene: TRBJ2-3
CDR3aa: CASSFRQGADTQYF

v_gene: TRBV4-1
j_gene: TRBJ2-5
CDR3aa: CASSQAPAISGGAKTQYF

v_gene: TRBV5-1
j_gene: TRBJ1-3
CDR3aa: CASSLDGARGNTIYF

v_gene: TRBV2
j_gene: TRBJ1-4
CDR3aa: CASSEWIRGEKLFF

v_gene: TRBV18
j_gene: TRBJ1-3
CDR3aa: CASSPLGTGHSGNTIYF

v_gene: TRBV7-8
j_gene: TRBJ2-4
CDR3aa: CASSLGEEGIQYF

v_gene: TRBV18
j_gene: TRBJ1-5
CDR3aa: CASSPRGQGEWQPQHF

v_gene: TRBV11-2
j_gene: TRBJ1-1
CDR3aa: CASSLSVNTEAFF

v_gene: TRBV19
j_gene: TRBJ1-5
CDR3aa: CASSVQAYSNQPQHF

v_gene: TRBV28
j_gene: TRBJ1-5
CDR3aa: CASRSPGQPQHF

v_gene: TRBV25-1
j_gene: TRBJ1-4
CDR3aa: CASSETGVWEKLFF

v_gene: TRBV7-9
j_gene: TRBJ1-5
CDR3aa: CASSSTADQPQHF

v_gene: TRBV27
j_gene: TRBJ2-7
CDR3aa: CASSLSTGLPAYEQYF

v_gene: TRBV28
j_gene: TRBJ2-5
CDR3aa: CASSSAGGAQETQYF

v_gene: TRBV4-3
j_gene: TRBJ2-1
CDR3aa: CASSQGGGLVVEQFF

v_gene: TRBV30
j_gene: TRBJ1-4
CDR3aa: CAWSVGGDGEKLFF

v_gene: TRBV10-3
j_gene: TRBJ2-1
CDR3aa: CAISPSGGYNEQFF

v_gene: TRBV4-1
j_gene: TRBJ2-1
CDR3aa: CASSQVRVGRTRDFYNEQFF

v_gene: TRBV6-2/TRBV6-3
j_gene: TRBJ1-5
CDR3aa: CASSVNRGAFFQPQHF

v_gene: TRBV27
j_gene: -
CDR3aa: CASRTGTAYIQYF

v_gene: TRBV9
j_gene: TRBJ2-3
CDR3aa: CASSLIQGDTQYF

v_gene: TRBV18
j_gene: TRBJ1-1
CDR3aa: CASSTLQSVRTGMNTEAFF

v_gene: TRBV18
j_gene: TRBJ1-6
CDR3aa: CASSPADRSYSPLHF

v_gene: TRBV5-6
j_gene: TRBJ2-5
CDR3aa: CASSFLSGRGETQYF

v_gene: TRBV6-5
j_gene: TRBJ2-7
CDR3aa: CASSWGPKGEQYF

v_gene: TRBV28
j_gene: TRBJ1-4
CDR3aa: CASRVGGGGGEKLFF

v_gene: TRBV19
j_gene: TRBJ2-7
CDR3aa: CASSISGALREQYF

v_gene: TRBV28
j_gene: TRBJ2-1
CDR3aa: CASRLAPGYNEQFF

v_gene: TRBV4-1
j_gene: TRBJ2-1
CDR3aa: CASSQDRGWRRSSYNEQFF

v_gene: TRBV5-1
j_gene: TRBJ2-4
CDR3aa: CASSPQGALKNIQYF

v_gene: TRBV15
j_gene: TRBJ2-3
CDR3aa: CATSIGQDTDTQYF

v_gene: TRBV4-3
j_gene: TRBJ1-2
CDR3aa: CASSQASHYGYTF

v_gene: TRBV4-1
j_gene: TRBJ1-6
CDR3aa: CASSQGVAGLGLRSPLHF

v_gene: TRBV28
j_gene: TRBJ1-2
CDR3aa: CASSLRRGTYGYTF

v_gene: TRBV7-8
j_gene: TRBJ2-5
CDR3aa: CASSPGVGGRAGETQYF

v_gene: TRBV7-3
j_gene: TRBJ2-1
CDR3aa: CASSLTGGYNEQFF

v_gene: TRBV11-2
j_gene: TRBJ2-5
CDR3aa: CASSFGAGGRETQYF

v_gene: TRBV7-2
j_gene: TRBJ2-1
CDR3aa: CASSLFAGGNEQFF

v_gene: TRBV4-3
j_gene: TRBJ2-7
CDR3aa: CASSLYGDSSYEQYF

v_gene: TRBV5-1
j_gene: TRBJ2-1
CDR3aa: CASSEGTSGGREQFF

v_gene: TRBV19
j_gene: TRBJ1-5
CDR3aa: CASRRDRVSNQPQHF

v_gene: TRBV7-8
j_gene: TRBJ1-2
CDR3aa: CASSSFSTGTYGYTF

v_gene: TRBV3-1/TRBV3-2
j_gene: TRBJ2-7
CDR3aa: CASSPLSSGSQYEQYF

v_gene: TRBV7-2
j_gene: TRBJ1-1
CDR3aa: CASSLALGDRNEAFF

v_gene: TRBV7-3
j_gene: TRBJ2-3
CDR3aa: CASSPTVSADYTQYF

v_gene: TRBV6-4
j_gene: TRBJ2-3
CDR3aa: CASSDWASGSPDTQYF

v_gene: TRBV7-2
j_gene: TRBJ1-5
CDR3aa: CASSLGGGNQPQHF

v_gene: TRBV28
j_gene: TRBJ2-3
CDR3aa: CASSSRLAGTQNTQYF

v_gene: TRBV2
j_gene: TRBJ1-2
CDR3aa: CASSEARASYGYTF

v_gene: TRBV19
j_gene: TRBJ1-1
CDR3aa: CASSERDRGVYEAFF

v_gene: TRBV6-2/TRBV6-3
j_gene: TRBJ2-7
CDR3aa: CASSYTAGESTYEQYF

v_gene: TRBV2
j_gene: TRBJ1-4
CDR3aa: CASRQGDTNEKLFF

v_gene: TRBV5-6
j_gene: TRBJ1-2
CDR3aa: CASSLGRRGSYTF

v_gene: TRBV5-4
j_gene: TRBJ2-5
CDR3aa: CASSSGQVGETQYF

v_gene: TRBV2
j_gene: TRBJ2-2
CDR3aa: CASSEREGHIGELFF